The source of this TCR beta chain is a study of T cells in Graves' hyperthyroidism and ophthalmopathy. Study conclusions and caveats: For ophthalmopathy, model prediction preceded onset by a median about 6 months.

RNA transcripts yielded amplified TCR beta CDR3 regions. HTBI primers drove first-round RT-PCR of the TCR CDR3. TCRdb processed the multiplex PCR reads anew with MiXCR; each CDR3 protein has one entry. The sample holds fewer than 650,000 distinct CDR3 sequences, 14% seen once. This clonotype was counted once. Its target is not known. The germline gives CDR1 SGHRS, CDR2 YFSETQ. V was pared by 0 bases and J by 0 bases, with 12 bases between. The length of the CDR3 is 16 residues. This sequence was found in a woman in her thirties or forties with Graves' hyperthyroidism. V gene TRBV5-1 combines with J gene TRBJ2-5; a weak D match, TRBD1 (6 bases). Sample: blood. CDR3 residues: CASSLAPTGDQETQYF. CDR3 nucleotide sequence: TGCGCCAGCAGCTTGGCACCGACAGGCGACCAAGAGACCCAGTACTTC. Complete variable domain (other parts from reference TRBV5-1 and TRBJ2-5): KAGVTQTPRYLIKTRGQQVTLSCSPISGHRSVSWYQQTPGQGLQFLFEYFSETQRNKGNFPGRFSGRQFSNSRSEMNVSTLELGDSALYLCASSLAPTGDQETQYFGPGTRLLVL.